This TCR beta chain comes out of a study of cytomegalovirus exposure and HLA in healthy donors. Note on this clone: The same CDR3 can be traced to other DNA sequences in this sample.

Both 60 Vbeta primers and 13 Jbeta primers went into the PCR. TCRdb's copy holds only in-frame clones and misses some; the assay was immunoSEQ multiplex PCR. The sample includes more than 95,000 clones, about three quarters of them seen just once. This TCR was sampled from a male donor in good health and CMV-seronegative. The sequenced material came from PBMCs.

This CDR3 reads CASSLVGTGGTEAFF. The CDR3 DNA sequence: TGTGCCAGCAGCTTAGTAGGGACAGGGGGCACTGAAGCTTTCTTT. The gene calls are TRBV7-2 and TRBJ1-1; 11 bases align to TRBD1. V shed 1 base, J shed 4 bases, and the junction held 2 bases outside the gene matches. Germline CDR1 SGHTA, CDR2 FQGNSA. This CDR3 spans 15 amino acids. The complete variable domain, with remaining parts taken from reference TRBV7-2 and TRBJ1-1, reads GAGVSQSPSNKVTEKGKDVELRCDPISGHTALYWYRQSLGQGLEFLIYFQGNSAPDKSGLPSDRFSAERTGGSVSTLTIQRTQQEDSAVYLCASSLVGTGGTEAFFGQGTRLTVV.